This TCR beta chain was captured by sequencing in a study of CD8 T cells in ankylosing spondylitis. By quantitative 5'-RACE with molecular barcodes, the TCR beta libraries were made. MiXCR, run by TCRdb on the 5' RACE reads, gives a single entry per CDR3 protein. The sample carries 200,000 to 300,000 distinct CDR3 sequences, around 7.8% recorded once. This clonotype was recorded many times. Its antigen is not identified. Broader study findings: Within peripheral blood, clones linked to disease were CD8+ and relatively rare. In ankylosing spondylitis blood, a motif of roughly eight highly homologous TCR beta variants appeared characteristic. Within matched ankylosing spondylitis synovial fluid, disease-linked clones were reportedly significantly enriched.

Material for sequencing was blood, either unsorted or a sorted T cell fraction (not recorded which). This clonotype originated in a male donor with ankylosing spondylitis or in good health (not recorded which).

The DNA for the CDR3 is TGCGCCAGCAGCCAAGTCTCGTTGCTAGCGGGAGCCAAAAACATTCAGTACTTC. It translates to CASSQVSLLAGAKNIQYF. The chain joins TRBV4-1 to TRBJ2-4; 8 bases line up with TRBD2. There are 18 residues in the CDR3. V gave up 1 base and J gave up 0 bases; unmatched junction bases: 8. CDR1 is MGHRA, CDR2 YSYEKL, per germline.